This T cell receptor (beta chain) emerged from a study of tumor-infiltrating lymphocytes in localized non-small cell lung cancer. Study at large: Several tumor histologies, both smoking statuses, and some post-neoadjuvant chemotherapy samples were included.

The method was immunoSEQ multiplex PCR; TCRdb's version includes in-frame clones alone and lacks a portion of them. Of about 29,000 clones detected, over 75% appear once; the ten largest clones hold approximately 2%. A word on this clone: Its target is unknown.

The V and J ends lost 0 bases and 5 bases, in that order; junction bases with no gene match: 1. Germline V lookup: CDR1 SGHNT, CDR2 YYREEE (reference sequence). The CDR3 covers 14 residues. Study-wide results and caveats: Compared with uninvolved lung, tumors showed higher T cell infiltration by TCRbeta sequencing. Tumor T-cell fraction from TCR sequencing was not associated with recurrence-free survival (p = 0.61). Available tissue quantity limited TCR sequencing to a patient subset.

Sequencing used lung tumor tissue. The receptor was derived from a human donor with non-small cell lung cancer. V is TRBV5-4 and J is TRBJ2-2; 7 bases line up with TRBD2. In nucleotides, the CDR3 is TGTGCCAGCAGCTTGGCGGGGGGAACCGGGGAGCTGTTTTTT. Amino acid sequence: CASSLAGGTGELFF.